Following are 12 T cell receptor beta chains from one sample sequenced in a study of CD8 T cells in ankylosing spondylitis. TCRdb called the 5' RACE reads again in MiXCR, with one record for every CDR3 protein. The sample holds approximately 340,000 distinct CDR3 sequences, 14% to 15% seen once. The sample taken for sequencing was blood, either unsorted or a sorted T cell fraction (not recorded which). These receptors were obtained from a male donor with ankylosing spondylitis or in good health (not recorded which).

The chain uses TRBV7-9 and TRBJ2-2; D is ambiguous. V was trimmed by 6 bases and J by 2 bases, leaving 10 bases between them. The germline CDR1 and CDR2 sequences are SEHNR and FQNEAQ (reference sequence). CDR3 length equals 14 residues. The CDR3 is CASRSSGNTGELFF. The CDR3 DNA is TGTGCCAGCAGATCGTCAGGCAACACCGGGGAGCTGTTTTTT.

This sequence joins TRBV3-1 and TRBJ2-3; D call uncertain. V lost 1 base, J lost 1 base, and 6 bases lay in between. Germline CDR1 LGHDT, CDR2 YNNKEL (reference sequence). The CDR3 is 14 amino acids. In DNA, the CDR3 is TGTGCCAGCAGCCAAGGAACTCGCACAGATACGCAGTATTTT. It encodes CASSQGTRTDTQYF.

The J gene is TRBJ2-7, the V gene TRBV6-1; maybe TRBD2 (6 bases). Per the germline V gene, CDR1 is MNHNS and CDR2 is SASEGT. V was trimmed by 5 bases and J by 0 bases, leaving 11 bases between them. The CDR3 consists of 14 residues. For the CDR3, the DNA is TGTGCCAGCAGTCAAAGCGGGCGCTCCTACGAGCAGTACTTC. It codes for CASSQSGRSYEQYF.

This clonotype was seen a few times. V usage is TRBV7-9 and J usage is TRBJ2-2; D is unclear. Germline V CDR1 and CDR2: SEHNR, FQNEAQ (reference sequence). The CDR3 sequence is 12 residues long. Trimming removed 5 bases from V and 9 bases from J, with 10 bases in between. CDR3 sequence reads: CASSPGLRELFF. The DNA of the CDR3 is TGTGCCAGCAGCCCGGGTTTACGGGAGCTGTTTTTT.

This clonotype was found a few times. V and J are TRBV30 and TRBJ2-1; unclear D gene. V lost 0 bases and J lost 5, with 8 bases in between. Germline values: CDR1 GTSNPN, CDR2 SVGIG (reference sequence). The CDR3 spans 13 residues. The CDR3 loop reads CAWSVGVNNEQFF. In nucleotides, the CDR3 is TGTGCCTGGAGTGTAGGTGTTAACAATGAGCAGTTCTTC.

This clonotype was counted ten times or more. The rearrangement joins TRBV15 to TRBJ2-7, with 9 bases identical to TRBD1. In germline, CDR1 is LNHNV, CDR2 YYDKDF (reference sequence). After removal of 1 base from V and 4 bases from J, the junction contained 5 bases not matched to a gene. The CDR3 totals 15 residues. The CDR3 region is CATSRAQTGGYEQYF. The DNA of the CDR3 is TGTGCCACCAGCAGAGCTCAGACAGGGGGTTACGAGCAGTACTTC.

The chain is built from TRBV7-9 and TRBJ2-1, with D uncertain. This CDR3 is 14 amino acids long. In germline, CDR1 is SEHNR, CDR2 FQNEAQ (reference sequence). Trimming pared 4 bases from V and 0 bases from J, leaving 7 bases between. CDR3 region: CASSSQHSYNEQFF. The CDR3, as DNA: TGTGCCAGCAGCTCCCAACACTCCTACAATGAGCAGTTCTTC.

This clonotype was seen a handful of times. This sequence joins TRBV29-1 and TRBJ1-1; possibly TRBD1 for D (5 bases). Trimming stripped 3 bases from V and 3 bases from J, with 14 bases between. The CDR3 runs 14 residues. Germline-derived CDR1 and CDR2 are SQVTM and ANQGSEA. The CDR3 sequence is CSVETVIGDTEAFF. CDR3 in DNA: TGCAGCGTTGAGACAGTCATTGGGGACACTGAAGCTTTCTTT.

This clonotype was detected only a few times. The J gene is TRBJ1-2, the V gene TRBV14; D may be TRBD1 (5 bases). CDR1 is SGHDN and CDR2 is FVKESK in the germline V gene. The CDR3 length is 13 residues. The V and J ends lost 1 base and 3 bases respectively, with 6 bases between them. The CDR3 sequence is CASSQGGYYGYTF. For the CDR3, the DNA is TGTGCCAGCAGCCAAGGGGGGTACTATGGCTACACCTTC.

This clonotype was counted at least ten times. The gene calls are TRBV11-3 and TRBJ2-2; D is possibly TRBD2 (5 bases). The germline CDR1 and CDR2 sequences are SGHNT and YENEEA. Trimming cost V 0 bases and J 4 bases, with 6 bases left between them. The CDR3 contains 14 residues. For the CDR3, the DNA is TGTGCCAGCAGCTTAGAACGGGGCACCGGGGAGCTGTTTTTT. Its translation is CASSLERGTGELFF.

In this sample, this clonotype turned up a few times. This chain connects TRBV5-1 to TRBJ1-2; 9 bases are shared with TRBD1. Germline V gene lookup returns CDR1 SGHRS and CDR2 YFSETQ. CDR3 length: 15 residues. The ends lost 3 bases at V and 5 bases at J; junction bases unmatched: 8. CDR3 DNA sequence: TGCGCCAGCAGCTCCAACGGACAGGGGTGGTATGGCTACACCTTC. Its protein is CASSSNGQGWYGYTF.

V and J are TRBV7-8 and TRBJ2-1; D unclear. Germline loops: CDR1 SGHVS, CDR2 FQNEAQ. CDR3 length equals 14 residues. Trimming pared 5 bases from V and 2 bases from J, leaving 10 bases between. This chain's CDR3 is CASSRLVTYNEQFF. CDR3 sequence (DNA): TGTGCCAGCAGCCGCCTAGTAACCTACAATGAGCAGTTCTTC.